What follows is one T cell receptor (beta chain) and its context. Its antigen is still unknown. The record has no base qualities; no much larger clone is one base away. The immunoSEQ hsTCRB assay version 4 in survey mode was used to sequence TCRbeta repertoires from genomic DNA. For TCRbeta sequencing, genomic DNA was diluted to roughly 11 ng/uL, and up to about 1 ug was used per sample. On the study's bioinformatics: Analysis of the TCRbeta data was done in ImmunoSeq Analyzer 3.0, and diversity was computed on productive nucleotide rearrangements. Using the Immunarch R package, the improved Chao index served to estimate lower-bound TCR diversity and the Gini coefficient served to estimate clonality. Nucleotide rearrangements that differed but encoded the same CDR3beta amino acid sequence were counted as separate clonotypes. Differential abundance analysis identified TCRbeta sequences significantly enriched in antigen-responding cells relative to anti-CD3/anti-CD28-activated cells. GLIPH2 grouped TCRs by predicted peptide-MHC specificity, both within each participant and across combined participant data sets. Imported from immuneACCESS, the table was reduced by TCRdb to in-frame sequences with V and J called. These copies leave out some clones; in studies compared against another copy, an unresolved V gene accounts for under half, and the cause of the remainder is not known. V, J and clone size are taken as reported in that table, and D and trimming were inferred from the DNA itself. The sample has about 27,000 clones on record, over 65% of them singletons. Of the sample, approximately 1.7% is held by the ten largest clones.

This specimen comes from a study of persistence of HIV-infected CD4 T cells (dated by TCRdb to the early 2020s). Describing the broader study: The median time participants had been on suppressive ART was 8 years. CMV- and HIV-1 Gag-responding CD4+ T cells were isolated from ART-treated individuals so that antigen-driven clonal expansion of HIV-1-infected cells could be examined. Peripheral blood samples of up to roughly 180 mL were taken at multiple time points, with the exception of a couple of participants who underwent leukapheresis at a single time point. The clonality of all cells in each sorted population was assessed by TCRbeta sequencing, whereas the clonality of infected cells was assessed by proviral sequencing. Cross-participant TCR cluster analysis included about 8 participants for CMV and over five participants for Gag.

Study-wide findings and limitations: Degenerate expanded CDR3beta sequences were enriched in antigen-responding cells, suggesting convergent selection of CD4+ responses to CMV and Gag. Bulk TCR analyses could not be limited to the rare CMV-responding cells that actually contained HIV-1 proviruses. TCR oligoclonality correlated with proviral oligoclonality within the same sorted populations. TCRbeta richness in CMV- and Gag-responding cells was significantly lower than in anti-CD3/anti-CD28-responding cells; CMV-responding cells had higher oligoclonality than CD3/CD28-stimulated and Gag-responding cells. Few individuals were included in the study, and only a limited range of antigens was tested.

The intended sense of this specimen's treatment or condition label: suppressive antiretroviral therapy. A pool of overlapping HIV-1 Gag 15-mer peptides was used at approximately 0.9 ug per peptide per mL for cell stimulation. Sorting of responding CD4+ T cells was based on upregulation of both CD40 ligand and CD69. HIV-1-infected adults in whom suppressive ART had been started during chronic infection were enrolled as participants. For at least 4 years, participants had undetectable plasma HIV-1 RNA, below 50 copies/mL. To be included, a participant needed positive CMV serology and a CD4+ T cell count above 400 cells/uL. Before stimulation, PBMCs were isolated using density centrifugation and then depleted of CD8+ T cells. CD8-depleted PBMCs were stimulated for about 19 hours with anti-CD28/CD49d costimulation, CD40-blocking antibody and enfuvirtide to prevent new infections. Cells were sorted on a Beckman Coulter MoFlo Legacy or XDP sorter, with propidium iodide excluding dead cells. For samples with more than one million cells, genomic DNA was extracted with the QIAamp DNA Mini Kit, and for all other samples the Quick-DNA Microprep Kit was used.

The sequence came from an adult man with HIV who was CMV-seropositive. The starting material was CD4+ T cells sorted from PBMCs after roughly 20-hour stimulation, obtained from a patient who received antiretroviral therapy. In the paper's terms, the cell subset or site label means: CD40L+CD69+ CD4 T cells responding to HIV-1 Gag peptides.

The DNA sequence is given as TGTGCCAGCAGCGTGCGAGGGTCGTCCTACAATGAGCAGTTCTTC. Its amino acids are CASSVRGSSYNEQFF. This sequence uses TRBV9 and TRBJ2-1; TRBD2 is a possible D gene, resting on 5 matching bases. The germline V gene sets CDR1 to SGDLS and CDR2 to YYNGEE. Trimming costs V 2 bases and J 1 base, and their ends lie 10 bases apart. From the cysteine through the phenylalanine, the CDR3 covers 15 amino acids. Only the CDR3 DNA stays, 45 bases, in frame from base 1. The entire variable domain, with the stretches around the CDR3 drawn from the reference TRBV9 and TRBJ2-1 proteins, is DSGVTQTPKHLITATGQRVTLRCSPRSGDLSVYWYQQSLDQGLQFLIQYYNGEERAKGNILERFSAQQFPDLHSELNLSSLELGDSALYFCASSVRGSSYNEQFFGPGTRLTVL.